This T cell receptor (beta chain) was captured by sequencing in a study of blood T cell repertoires in COVID-19. In the study overall: Donors in the United States, Italy and Spain gave samples during acute or convalescent COVID-19. Nucleic acid was either cDNA or gDNA, and it came from T cells, B-cell-depleted T cells, or PBMCs.

CDR1 and CDR2 from the germline V gene are MDHEN and SYDVKM. V was pared by 3 bases and J by 3 bases, with 2 bases of the junction left unmatched. The CDR3 totals 14 residues. In the original workflow: Amplification from reference gene primers served as the basis for estimated nucleated cell counts. Some clones are missing from TCRdb's copy, which holds only in-frame ones; the method was immunoSEQ multiplex PCR. V and J calls plus clone size are reproduced from that table; the DNA served to infer D and trimming. Of around 67,000 clones in the sample, around 82% were seen once. V and J are TRBV28 and TRBJ2-7, with TRBD1 matching over 10 bases. Source material: peripheral blood. This clonotype originated in a man older than 75 with active COVID-19. CDR3 coding DNA: TGTGCCAGCAGTTTCCGGGACAGGGGCTACGAGCAGTACTTC. Encoded protein: CASSFRDRGYEQYF. The variable domain in full, with the rest retrieved from reference TRBV28 and TRBJ2-7, is DVKVTQSSRYLVKRTGEKVFLECVQDMDHENMFWYRQDPGLGLRLIYFSYDVKMKEKGDIPEGYSVSREKKERFSLILESASTNQTSMYLCASSFRDRGYEQYFGPGTRLTVT.